The 20 T cell receptor beta chains below come from one sample, sequenced in a study of shared clonotypes between healthy human individuals. Profiled with immunoSEQ multiplex PCR; TCRdb holds only in-frame clones, not every one. The sample includes a few million clones, over 85% of them seen just once. The sequenced material came from naive CD4+ T cells sorted from blood. Subset given: CD45RA+ positively selected. These receptor sequences come from a man aged 18 to 29 in good health.

The genes are TRBV4-2 and TRBJ1-5; D might be TRBD1 (5 bases). This CDR3 has 17 amino acids. Germline V gene lookup returns CDR1 LGHNA and CDR2 YNFKEQ. V was trimmed by 0 bases and J by 6 bases, leaving 18 bases between them. The CDR3 coding sequence is TGTGCCAGCAGCCAAGATATTCGGGGGGACCGGAGTCAGCCCCAGCATTTT. Translated, it gives CASSQDIRGDRSQPQHF.

This chain joins TRBV11-2 and TRBJ2-3; no reliable D call. Germline V CDR1 and CDR2: SGHAT, FQNNGV. The V and J ends lost 5 bases and 0 bases respectively, with 18 bases between them. The CDR3 totals 17 residues. CDR3 region: CASSPRDLSTSTDTQYF. In nucleotides, the CDR3 is TGTGCCAGCAGCCCGCGTGACTTATCTACTAGCACAGATACGCAGTATTTT.

V is TRBV5-1 and J is TRBJ2-1; 9 nucleotides align to TRBD2. The V gene's germline CDR1 is SGHRS and CDR2 YFSETQ. The CDR3 covers 14 residues. The trim removed 3 bases at V and 10 bases at J, leaving 8 bases unmatched. CDR3 loop: CASSWEKRGVEQFF. Written as DNA, the CDR3 is TGCGCCAGCAGCTGGGAGAAGCGGGGGGTCGAGCAGTTCTTC.

CDR3 protein: CASMEREAGYLYEQYF. The CDR3 bases are TGTGCCAGCATGGAGAGGGAAGCGGGGTATCTCTACGAGCAGTACTTC. This chain links TRBV2 with TRBJ2-7, with TRBD2 matching over 7 bases. The V and J ends lost 7 bases and 3 bases, in that order; junction bases with no gene match: 15. Germline-derived CDR1 and CDR2 are SNHLY and FYNNEI. CDR3 length: 16 amino acids.

The V call is TRBV29-1, the J call TRBJ2-7; D may be TRBD1 (6 bases). Germline-derived CDR1 and CDR2 are SQVTM and ANQGSEA. Trimming shortened V by 4 bases and J by 0 bases, and 10 bases separated the two germline ends. This CDR3 is 13 amino acids long. CDR3 residues: CSVGKGGSYEQYF. DNA for the CDR3: TGCAGCGTTGGGAAAGGGGGCTCCTACGAGCAGTACTTC.

The rearrangement joins TRBV19 to TRBJ1-2; a possible D gene is TRBD1 (5 bases). CDR3 length: 14 residues. Germline V gene lookup returns CDR1 LNHDA and CDR2 SQIVND (reference sequence). Between the trimmed V and J ends, which lost 5 bases and 3 bases, there was a span of 13 bases. CDR3 region: CASSLGRTDYGYTF. DNA for the CDR3: TGTGCCAGTAGTCTGGGACGTACGGACTATGGCTACACCTTC.

The chain links TRBV11-3 to TRBJ2-2; TRBD1 matches at 9 bases. Germline CDR1 and CDR2: SGHNT and YENEEA. V gave up 4 bases and J gave up 7 bases; unmatched junction bases: 7. The CDR3 has 15 residues. The CDR3 loop reads CASSSRTGVGGELFF. DNA for the CDR3: TGTGCCAGCAGCTCACGGACAGGGGTCGGCGGGGAGCTGTTTTTT.

This clone was detected only once. J is TRBJ2-3 and V is TRBV30; D is possibly TRBD2 (6 bases). Germline V lookup: CDR1 GTSNPN, CDR2 SVGIG (reference sequence). The V end lost 0 bases, the J end lost 1 base, and 14 bases lay between the germline ends. The CDR3 runs to 16 residues. The CDR3 here is CAWSVPKQRGTDTQYF. CDR3 bases: TGTGCCTGGAGTGTACCCAAGCAGCGGGGCACAGATACGCAGTATTTT. Together with reference TRBV30 and TRBJ2-3, the CDR3 gives the full variable domain: SQTIHQWPATLVQPVGSPLSLECTVEGTSNPNLYWYRQAAGRGLQLLFYSVGIGQISSEVPQNLSASRPQDRQFILSSKKLLLSDSGFYLCAWSVPKQRGTDTQYFGPGTRLTVL.

As DNA, the CDR3 is TGTGCCAGCTCACCACCCTCTAATCGGGGACGGAACACTGAAGCTTTCTTT. Encoded protein: CASSPPSNRGRNTEAFF. The rearrangement links TRBV18 to TRBJ1-1; TRBD1 might be the D (5 bases). The ends were cut back, 0 bases at V and 1 base at J, with 15 bases in the middle. Germline lookup yields CDR1 KGHSH and CDR2 LQKENI. CDR3 length: 17 residues.

In the case of this clone: Additional DNA sequences in this sample encode the identical CDR3. V gene TRBV4-2 combines with J gene TRBJ2-1, with 11 bases matching TRBD2. This CDR3 has 17 residues. Germline V gene data show CDR1 as LGHNA and CDR2 as YNFKEQ. Trimming took 0 bases from V and 4 from J; bases not matched to a gene: 5. In nucleotides, the CDR3 is TGTGCCAGCAGCCAAGAGGGTACTAGCGGGGGTTACAATGAGCAGTTCTTC. Translated, it gives CASSQEGTSGGYNEQFF.

J is TRBJ1-6 and V is TRBV6-1; 10 nucleotides match TRBD1. Germline assignment: CDR1 MNHNS and CDR2 SASEGT. J was trimmed by 6 bases and V by 5 bases; bases with no gene match: 4. The CDR3 sequence is 15 residues long. This chain's CDR3 is CASSRQGASNSPLHF. DNA for the CDR3: TGTGCCAGCAGTCGACAGGGGGCAAGTAATTCACCCCTCCACTTT.

The chain combines TRBV4-3 with TRBJ1-5; D gene unclear. The CDR3 spans 15 residues. The ends were cut back, 0 bases at V and 3 bases at J, with 9 bases in the middle. The germline CDR1 and CDR2 sequences are LGHNA and YSLEER. Here the CDR3 reads CASSQEYGLNQPQHF. The CDR3, as DNA: TGCGCCAGCAGCCAAGAATACGGGCTCAATCAGCCCCAGCATTTT.

This clone was recorded only once. V usage is TRBV6-1 and J usage is TRBJ2-6; TRBD1 might be the D (6 bases). Trimming shortened V by 2 bases and J by 12 bases, and 11 bases separated the two germline ends. CDR3 size: 13 residues. Germline loops: CDR1 MNHNS, CDR2 SASEGT. The CDR3 region is CASSEWGPGVLTF. The DNA for the CDR3 is TGTGCCAGCAGTGAATGGGGGCCCGGCGTCCTGACTTTC.

This chain links TRBV7-2 with TRBJ2-7; D perhaps matches TRBD1 (6 bases). CDR1 SGHTA and CDR2 FQGNSA come from the germline V gene. CDR3 size: 13 residues. Deletions cut 10 bases from V and 3 bases from J, with 16 bases between. In nucleotides, the CDR3 is TGTGCCAAACCTCCGGGACACCTCTACGAGCAGTACTTC. This gives the protein CAKPPGHLYEQYF.

The chain recombines TRBV30 with TRBJ2-1; D unclear. CDR1 is GTSNPN, CDR2 SVGIG, per germline (reference sequence). Deletions cut 2 bases from V and 6 bases from J, with 8 bases between. The CDR3 has 12 amino acids. CDR3 nucleotide sequence: TGTGCCTGGAGTCCGGTGGGCAATGAGCAGTTCTTC. This sequence encodes CAWSPVGNEQFF.

The rearrangement links TRBV6-5 to TRBJ1-1; tentative D call: TRBD1 (5 bases). This CDR3 has 15 amino acids. V was cut by 6 bases and J by 1 base, with 15 bases left in between. Per germline, CDR1 MNHEY and CDR2 SVGAGI. The CDR3 is CASRRPFGGNTEAFF. The CDR3 DNA reads TGTGCCAGCAGACGACCCTTTGGGGGGAACACTGAAGCTTTCTTT.

The sample holds one count of this clone. This sequence joins TRBV7-6 and TRBJ1-1; D unresolved. This CDR3 comprises 14 residues. V was shortened by 5 bases and J by 1 base, with 11 bases between the two germline ends. Germline lookup yields CDR1 SGHVS and CDR2 FNYEAQ. The DNA of the CDR3 is TGTGCCAGCAGCCAGAGGCCAGAGAACACTGAAGCTTTCTTT. Protein sequence: CASSQRPENTEAFF.

The chain carries TRBV18 and TRBJ1-4; 9 bases match TRBD1. Germline CDR1 reads KGHSH; CDR2 reads LQKENI. The CDR3 loop spans 16 amino acids. V lost 1 base, J lost 8 bases, and 8 bases stayed unmatched. CDR3 in amino acids: CASSPQNGQGYEKLFF. The CDR3 coding sequence is TGTGCCAGCTCACCACAGAATGGACAGGGGTACGAAAAACTGTTTTTT.

The chain couples TRBV19 to TRBJ1-2; 7 positions match TRBD1. The CDR3 runs to 12 residues. The germline gives CDR1 LNHDA, CDR2 SQIVND (reference sequence). The ends lost 10 bases at V and 5 bases at J; junction bases unmatched: 7. The CDR3 sequence: CAIKTGDYGYTF. The CDR3 nucleotides read TGTGCCATAAAAACAGGGGATTATGGCTACACCTTC.

V and J are TRBV10-1 and TRBJ2-1, with D perhaps TRBD2 (5 bases). In germline, CDR1 is WNHNN, CDR2 SYGVQD (reference sequence). V was shortened by 0 bases and J by 9 bases, with 9 bases between the two germline ends. The CDR3 consists of 13 residues. Here the CDR3 reads CASSESTRREQFF. As DNA, the CDR3 is TGCGCCAGCAGTGAGTCAACTAGACGTGAGCAGTTCTTC.